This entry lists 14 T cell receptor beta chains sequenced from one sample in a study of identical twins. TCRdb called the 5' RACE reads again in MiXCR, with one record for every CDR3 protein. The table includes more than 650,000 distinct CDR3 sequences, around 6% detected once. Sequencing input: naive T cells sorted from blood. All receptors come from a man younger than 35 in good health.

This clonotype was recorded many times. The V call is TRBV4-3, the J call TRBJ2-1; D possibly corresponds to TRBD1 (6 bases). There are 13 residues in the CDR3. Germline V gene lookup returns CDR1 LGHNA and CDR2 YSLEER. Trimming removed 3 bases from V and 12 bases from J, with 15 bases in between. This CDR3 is CASSHGTNGVQFF. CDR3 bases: TGCGCCAGCAGCCACGGGACAAACGGGGTGCAGTTCTTC.

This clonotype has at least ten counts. CDR3 sequence (DNA): TGCGCCAGCAGCCAAGATTGGGCAGGGGAAGAGACCCAGTACTTC. Translation: CASSQDWAGEETQYF. V is TRBV4-1 and J is TRBJ2-5, with a weak D call TRBD1 (6 bases). This CDR3 region has 15 residues. V was trimmed by 0 bases and J by 3 bases, leaving 11 bases between them. The germline V gene has CDR1 MGHRA and CDR2 YSYEKL.

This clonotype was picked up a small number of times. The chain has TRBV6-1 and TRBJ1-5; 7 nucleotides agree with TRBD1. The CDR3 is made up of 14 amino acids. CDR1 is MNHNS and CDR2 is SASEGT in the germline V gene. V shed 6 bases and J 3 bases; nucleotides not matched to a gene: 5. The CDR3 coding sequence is TGTGCCAGCAGGAATACAGGGGCCAATCAGCCCCAGCATTTT. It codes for CASRNTGANQPQHF.

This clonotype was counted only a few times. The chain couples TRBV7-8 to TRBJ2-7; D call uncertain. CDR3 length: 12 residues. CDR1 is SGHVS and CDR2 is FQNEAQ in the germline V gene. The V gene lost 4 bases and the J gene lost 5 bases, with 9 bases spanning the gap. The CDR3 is CASSSPGHEQYV. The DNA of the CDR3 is TGTGCCAGCAGCTCCCCCGGCCACGAGCAGTACGTC.

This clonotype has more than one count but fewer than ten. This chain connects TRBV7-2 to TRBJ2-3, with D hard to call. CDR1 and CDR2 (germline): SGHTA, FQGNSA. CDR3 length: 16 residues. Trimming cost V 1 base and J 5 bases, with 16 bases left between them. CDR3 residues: CASSLGTAPGRDTQYF. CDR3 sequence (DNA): TGTGCCAGCAGCTTAGGAACTGCCCCGGGTAGAGATACGCAGTATTTT.

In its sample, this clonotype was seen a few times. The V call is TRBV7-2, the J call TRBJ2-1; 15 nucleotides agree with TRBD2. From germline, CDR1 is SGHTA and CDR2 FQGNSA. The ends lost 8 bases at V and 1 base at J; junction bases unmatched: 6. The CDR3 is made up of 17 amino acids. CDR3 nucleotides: TGTGCCAGCGGGGGACTAGCGGGAGGACTATCCTACAATGAGCAGTTCTTC. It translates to CASGGLAGGLSYNEQFF.

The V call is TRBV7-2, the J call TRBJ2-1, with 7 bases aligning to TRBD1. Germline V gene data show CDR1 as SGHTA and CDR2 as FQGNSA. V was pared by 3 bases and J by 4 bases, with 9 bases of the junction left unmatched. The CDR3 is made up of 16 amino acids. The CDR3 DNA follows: TGTGCCAGCAGCTTTGCAGACAGGGCCCCTTACAATGAGCAGTTCTTC. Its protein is CASSFADRAPYNEQFF.

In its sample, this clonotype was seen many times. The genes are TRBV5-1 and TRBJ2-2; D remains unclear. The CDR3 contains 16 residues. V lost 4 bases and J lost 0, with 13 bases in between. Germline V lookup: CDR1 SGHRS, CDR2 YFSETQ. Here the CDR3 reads CASSLPTFSNTGELFF. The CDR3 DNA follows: TGCGCCAGCAGCCTCCCCACCTTCTCGAACACCGGGGAGCTGTTTTTT.

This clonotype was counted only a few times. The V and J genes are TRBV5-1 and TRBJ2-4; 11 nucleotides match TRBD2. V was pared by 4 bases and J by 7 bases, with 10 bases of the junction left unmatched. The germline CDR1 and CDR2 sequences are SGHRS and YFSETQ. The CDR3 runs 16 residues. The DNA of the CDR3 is TGCGCCAGCAGCAGGGATAGCGGGAGGGCCGGGAACATTCAGTACTTC. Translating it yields CASSRDSGRAGNIQYF.

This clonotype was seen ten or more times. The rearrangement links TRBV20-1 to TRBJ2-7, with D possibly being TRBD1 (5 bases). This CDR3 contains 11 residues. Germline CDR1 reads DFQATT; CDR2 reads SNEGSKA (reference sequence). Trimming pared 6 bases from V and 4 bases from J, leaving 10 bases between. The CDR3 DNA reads TGCAGTGCCCCCAGGGAATACGAGCAGTACTTC. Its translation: CSAPREYEQYF.

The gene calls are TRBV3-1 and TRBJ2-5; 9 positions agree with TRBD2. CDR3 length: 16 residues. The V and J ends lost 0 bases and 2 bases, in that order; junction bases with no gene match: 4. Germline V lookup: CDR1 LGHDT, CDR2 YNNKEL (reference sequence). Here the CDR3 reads CASSQERREGQETQYF. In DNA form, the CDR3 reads TGTGCCAGCAGCCAAGAAAGGCGGGAGGGTCAAGAGACCCAGTACTTC.

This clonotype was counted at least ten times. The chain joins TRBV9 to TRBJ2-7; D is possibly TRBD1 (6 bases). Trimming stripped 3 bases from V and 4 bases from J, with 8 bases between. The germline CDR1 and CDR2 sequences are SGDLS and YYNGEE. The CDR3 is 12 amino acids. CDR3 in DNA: TGTGCCAGCAGCGACCAGGGGTACGAGCAGTACTTC. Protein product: CASSDQGYEQYF.

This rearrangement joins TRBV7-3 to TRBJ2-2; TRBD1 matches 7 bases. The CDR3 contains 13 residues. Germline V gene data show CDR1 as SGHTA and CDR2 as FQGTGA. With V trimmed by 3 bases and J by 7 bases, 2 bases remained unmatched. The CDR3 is CASSFRGRGELFF. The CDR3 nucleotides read TGTGCCAGCAGCTTTAGGGGGCGCGGGGAGCTGTTTTTT.

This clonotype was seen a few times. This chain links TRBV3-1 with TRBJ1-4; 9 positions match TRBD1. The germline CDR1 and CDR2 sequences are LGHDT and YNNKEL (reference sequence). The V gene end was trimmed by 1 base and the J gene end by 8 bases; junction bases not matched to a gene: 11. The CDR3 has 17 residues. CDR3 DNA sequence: TGTGCCAGCAGCCAAGTCCCGGGACAGGGACTTTTCGAAAAACTGTTTTTT. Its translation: CASSQVPGQGLFEKLFF.